This note documents a single T cell receptor (beta chain) sequence. This PCR relied on a set of 60 Vbeta primers and 13 Jbeta primers. The assay was immunoSEQ multiplex PCR, and TCRdb's table has in-frame clones only and misses some. This table holds 140,000 to 150,000 clones, roughly three quarters found once. This sample was included in a study of cytomegalovirus exposure and HLA in healthy donors. CDR1 and CDR2 from the germline V gene are GTSNPN and SVGIG (reference sequence). V gave up 0 bases and J gave up 2 bases; unmatched junction bases: 2. This CDR3 has 14 residues. Samples came from healthy bone marrow donors.

The rearrangement joins TRBV30 to TRBJ2-7; 9 bases fit TRBD2. This clonotype was sampled from a female donor in good health and CMV-seronegative. The sequencing input was PBMCs. The CDR3: CAWSVAGGTYEQYF. The CDR3 DNA follows: TGTGCCTGGAGTGTAGCGGGAGGCACCTACGAGCAGTACTTC.